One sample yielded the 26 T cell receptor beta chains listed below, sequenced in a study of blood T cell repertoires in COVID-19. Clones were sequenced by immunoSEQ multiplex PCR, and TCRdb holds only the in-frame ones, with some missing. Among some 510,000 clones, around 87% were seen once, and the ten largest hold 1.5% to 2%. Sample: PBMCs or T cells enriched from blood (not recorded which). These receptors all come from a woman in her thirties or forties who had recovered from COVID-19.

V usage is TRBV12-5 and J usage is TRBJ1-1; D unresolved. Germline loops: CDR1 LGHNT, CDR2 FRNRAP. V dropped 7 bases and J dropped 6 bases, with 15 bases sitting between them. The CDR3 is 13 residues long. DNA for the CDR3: TGTGCTAGTGTCCTTACCCCGGGAGCTGAAGCTTTCTTT. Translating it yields CASVLTPGAEAFF.

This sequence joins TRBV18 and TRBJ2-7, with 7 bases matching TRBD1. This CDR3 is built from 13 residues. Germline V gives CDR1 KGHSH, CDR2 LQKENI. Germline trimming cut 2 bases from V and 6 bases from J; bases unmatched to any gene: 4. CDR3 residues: CASSPAGGSEQYF. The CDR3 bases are TGTGCCAGCTCACCAGCAGGGGGAAGCGAGCAGTACTTC.

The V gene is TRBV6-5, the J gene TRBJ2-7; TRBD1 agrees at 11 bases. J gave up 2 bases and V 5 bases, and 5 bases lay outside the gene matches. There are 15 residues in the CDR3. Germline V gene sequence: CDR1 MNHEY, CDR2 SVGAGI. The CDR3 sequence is CASSRPGQGAYEQYF. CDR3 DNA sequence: TGTGCCAGCAGTAGACCGGGACAGGGGGCCTACGAGCAGTACTTC.

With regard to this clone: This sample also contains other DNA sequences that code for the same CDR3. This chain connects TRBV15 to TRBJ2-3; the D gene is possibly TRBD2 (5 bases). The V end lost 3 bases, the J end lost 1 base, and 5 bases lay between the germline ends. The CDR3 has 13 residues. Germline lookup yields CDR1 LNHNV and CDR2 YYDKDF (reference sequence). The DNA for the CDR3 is TGTGCCACCAGCAGGGGAGGCACAGATACGCAGTATTTT. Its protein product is CATSRGGTDTQYF.

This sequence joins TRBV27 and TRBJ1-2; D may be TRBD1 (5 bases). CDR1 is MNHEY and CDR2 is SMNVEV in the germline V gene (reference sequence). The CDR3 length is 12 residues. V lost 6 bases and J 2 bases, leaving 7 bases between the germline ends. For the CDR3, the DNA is TGTGCCAGCAGACAGGCAAACTATGGCTACACCTTC. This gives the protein CASRQANYGYTF.

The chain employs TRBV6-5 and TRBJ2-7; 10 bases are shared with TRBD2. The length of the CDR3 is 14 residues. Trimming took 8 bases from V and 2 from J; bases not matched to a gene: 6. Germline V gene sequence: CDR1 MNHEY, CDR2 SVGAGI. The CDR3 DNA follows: TGTGCCAGCCTGCGGACTAGCGGTGCCTACGAGCAGTACTTC. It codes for CASLRTSGAYEQYF.

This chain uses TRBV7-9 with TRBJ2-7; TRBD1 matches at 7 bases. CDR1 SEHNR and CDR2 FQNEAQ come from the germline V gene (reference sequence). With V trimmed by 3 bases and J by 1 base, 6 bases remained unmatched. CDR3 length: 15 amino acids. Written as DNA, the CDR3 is TGTGCCAGCAGCTTCCCCGGGACAGAATCCTACGAGCAGTACTTC. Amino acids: CASSFPGTESYEQYF.

For the CDR3, the DNA is TGTGCCAGCAGCACGACAGCGGCGGGGGGCTACACCTTC. This gives the protein CASSTTAAGGYTF. The rearrangement links TRBV2 to TRBJ1-2, with D perhaps matching TRBD1 (5 bases). Trimming pared 6 bases from V and 8 bases from J, leaving 16 bases between. CDR1 and CDR2 (germline): SNHLY, FYNNEI. This CDR3 has 13 amino acids.

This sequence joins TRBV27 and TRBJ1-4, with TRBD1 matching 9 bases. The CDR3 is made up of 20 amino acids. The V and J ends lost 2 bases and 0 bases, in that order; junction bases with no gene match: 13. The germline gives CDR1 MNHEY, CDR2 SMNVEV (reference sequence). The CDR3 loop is CASSLLPGTGSLATNEKLFF. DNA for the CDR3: TGTGCCAGCAGTTTACTCCCCGGGACAGGGAGTCTCGCAACTAATGAAAAACTGTTTTTT.

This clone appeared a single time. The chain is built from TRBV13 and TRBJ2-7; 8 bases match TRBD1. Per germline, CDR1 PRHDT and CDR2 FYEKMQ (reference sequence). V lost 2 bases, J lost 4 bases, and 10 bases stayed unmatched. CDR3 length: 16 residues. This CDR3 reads CASSLRDGQGGYEQYF. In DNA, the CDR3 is TGTGCCAGCAGCTTACGCGACGGACAGGGCGGGTACGAGCAGTACTTC.

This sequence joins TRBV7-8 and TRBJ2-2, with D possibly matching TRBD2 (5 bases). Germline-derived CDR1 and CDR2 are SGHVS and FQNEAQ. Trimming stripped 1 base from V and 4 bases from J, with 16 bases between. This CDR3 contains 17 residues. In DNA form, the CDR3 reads TGTGCCAGCAGCTTAGAGACTAACCGGCATTCCACCGGGGAGCTGTTTTTT. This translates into CASSLETNRHSTGELFF.

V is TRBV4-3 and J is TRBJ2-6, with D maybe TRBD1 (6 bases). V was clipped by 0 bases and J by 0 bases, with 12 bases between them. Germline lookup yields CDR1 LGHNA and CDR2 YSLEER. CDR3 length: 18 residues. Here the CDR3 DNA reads TGCGCCAGCAGCCAAGAAGCAACAGGGCGCTCTGGGGCCAACGTCCTGACTTTC. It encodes CASSQEATGRSGANVLTF.

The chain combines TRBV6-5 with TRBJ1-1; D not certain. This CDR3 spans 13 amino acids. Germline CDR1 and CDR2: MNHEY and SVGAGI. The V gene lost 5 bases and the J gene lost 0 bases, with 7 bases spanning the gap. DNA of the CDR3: TGTGCCAGCAGTACCCAGATGAACACTGAAGCTTTCTTT. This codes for CASSTQMNTEAFF.

The CDR3 nucleotides are TGCAGTGCTAGTGATGGGCACAATCAGCCCCAGCATTTT. Translated: CSASDGHNQPQHF. The rearrangement links TRBV20-1 to TRBJ1-5; the D is unclear. Germline V lookup: CDR1 DFQATT, CDR2 SNEGSKA (reference sequence). V was pared by 3 bases and J by 3 bases, with 9 bases between. The CDR3 has 13 residues.

The CDR3: CASSLGTGLTF. The CDR3 nucleotides are TGTGCCAGCAGCCTTGGGACAGGCCTCACCTTC. The chain is built from TRBV12-3 or TRBV12-4 and TRBJ1-2; 8 nucleotides line up with TRBD1. The CDR3 is 11 residues long. J was trimmed by 13 bases and V by 6 bases; bases with no gene match: 7.

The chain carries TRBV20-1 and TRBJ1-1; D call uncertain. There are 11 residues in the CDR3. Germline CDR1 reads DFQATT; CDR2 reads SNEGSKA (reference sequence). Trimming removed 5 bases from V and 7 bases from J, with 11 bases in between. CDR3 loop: CSAESVDEAFF. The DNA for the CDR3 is TGCAGTGCTGAGAGCGTAGATGAAGCTTTCTTT.

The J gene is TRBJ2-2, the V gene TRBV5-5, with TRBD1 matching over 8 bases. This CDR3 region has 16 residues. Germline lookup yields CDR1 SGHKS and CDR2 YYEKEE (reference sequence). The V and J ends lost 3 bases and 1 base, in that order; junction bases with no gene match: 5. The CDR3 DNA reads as TGTGCCAGCAGCTACGGACAGGGTTTGAACACCGGGGAGCTGTTTTTT. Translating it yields CASSYGQGLNTGELFF.

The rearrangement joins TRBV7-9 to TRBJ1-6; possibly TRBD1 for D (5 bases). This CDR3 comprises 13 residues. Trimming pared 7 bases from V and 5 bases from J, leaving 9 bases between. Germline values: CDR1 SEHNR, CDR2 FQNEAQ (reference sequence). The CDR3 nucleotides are TGTGCCAGCACACTACAGGATAATTCACCCCTCCACTTT. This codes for CASTLQDNSPLHF.

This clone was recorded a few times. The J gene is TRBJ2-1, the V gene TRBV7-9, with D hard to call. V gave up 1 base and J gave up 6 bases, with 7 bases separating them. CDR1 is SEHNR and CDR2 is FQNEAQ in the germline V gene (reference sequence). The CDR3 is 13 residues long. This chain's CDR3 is CASSLDLRNEQFF. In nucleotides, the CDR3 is TGTGCCAGCAGCTTAGATCTGCGCAATGAGCAGTTCTTC.

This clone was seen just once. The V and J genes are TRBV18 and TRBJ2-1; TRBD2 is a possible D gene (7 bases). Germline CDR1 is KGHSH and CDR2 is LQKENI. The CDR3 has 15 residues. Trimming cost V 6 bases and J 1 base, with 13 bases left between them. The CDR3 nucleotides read TGTGCCAGCTCCCCCGGGGGGCCATCCTACAATGAGCAGTTCTTC. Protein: CASSPGGPSYNEQFF.

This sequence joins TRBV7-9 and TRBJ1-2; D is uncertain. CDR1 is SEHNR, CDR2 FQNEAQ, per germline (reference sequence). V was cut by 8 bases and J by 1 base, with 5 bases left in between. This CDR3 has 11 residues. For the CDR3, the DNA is TGTGCCAGCGGAGATAACTATGGCTACACCTTC. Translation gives CASGDNYGYTF.

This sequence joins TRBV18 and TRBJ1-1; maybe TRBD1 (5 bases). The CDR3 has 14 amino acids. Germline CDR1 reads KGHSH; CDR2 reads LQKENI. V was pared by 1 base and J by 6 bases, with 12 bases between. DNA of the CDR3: TGTGCCAGCTCACCACAGGGGACTTTCGCTGAAGCTTTCTTT. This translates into CASSPQGTFAEAFF.

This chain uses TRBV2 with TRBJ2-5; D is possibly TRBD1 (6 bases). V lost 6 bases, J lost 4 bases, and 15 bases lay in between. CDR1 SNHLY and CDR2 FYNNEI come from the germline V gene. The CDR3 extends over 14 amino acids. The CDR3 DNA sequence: TGTGCCAGCAGGCGGCCCCTCAGGGGAGAGACCCAGTACTTC. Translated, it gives CASRRPLRGETQYF.

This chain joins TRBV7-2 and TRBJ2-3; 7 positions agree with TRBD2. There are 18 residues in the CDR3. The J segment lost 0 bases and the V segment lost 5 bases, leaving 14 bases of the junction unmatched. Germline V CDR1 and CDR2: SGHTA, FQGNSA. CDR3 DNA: TGTGCCAGCAGCCTGGGACTATTAAGCTATGGTAGCACAGATACGCAGTATTTT. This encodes CASSLGLLSYGSTDTQYF.

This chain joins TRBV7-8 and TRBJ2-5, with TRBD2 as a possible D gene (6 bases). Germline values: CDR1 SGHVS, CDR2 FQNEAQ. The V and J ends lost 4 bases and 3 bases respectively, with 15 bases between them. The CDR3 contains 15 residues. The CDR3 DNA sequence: TGTGCCAGCAGCTACTGGGGTAGCGGAAAAGAGACCCAGTACTTC. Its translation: CASSYWGSGKETQYF. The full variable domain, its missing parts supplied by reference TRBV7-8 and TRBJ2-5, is GAGVSQSPRYKVAKRGQDVALRCDPISGHVSLFWYQQALGQGPEFLTYFQNEAQLDKSGLPSDRFFAERPEGSVSTLKIQRTQQEDSAVYLCASSYWGSGKETQYFGPGTRLLVL.

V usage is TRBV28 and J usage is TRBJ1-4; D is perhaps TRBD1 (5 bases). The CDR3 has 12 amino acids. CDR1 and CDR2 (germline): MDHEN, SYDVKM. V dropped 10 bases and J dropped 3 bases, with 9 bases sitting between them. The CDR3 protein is CATKTANEKLFF. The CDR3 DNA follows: TGTGCCACCAAGACAGCTAATGAAAAACTGTTTTTT.